This T cell receptor (beta chain) stems from a study of cytomegalovirus exposure and HLA in healthy donors (dated by TCRdb to about 2017). Regarding the research as a whole: A later analysis indicated that the roughly 120 validation repertoires were generated on the platform also employed for the 666 repertoires of the first cohort. A separate validation cohort of over 95 different subjects was used in addition to the 666-subject first cohort. The study aimed to test whether cataloging public T cell receptors could reveal signatures of past pathogen exposure. To predict cytomegalovirus infection status, the study combined high-throughput TCR immunosequencing, statistical association of individual TCRs with disease status, and machine learning. Overall study results and their limits: All 120 or so repertoires were used to score co-occurrence in the validation cohort in a later analysis, because that analysis had no HLA typing for the cohort. The classifier was reported to diagnose cytomegalovirus status with high specificity and sensitivity in both the original cohort and the validation cohort. A total of 164 TCR beta chains were listed by the study as associated with cytomegalovirus. In a later analysis, TCRs clustered in the first cohort were found to also tend to co-occur in the 130 or so validation repertoires, with 94% of cluster scores above 0. The authors suggested that the approach could potentially be extended to other disease states and immunological phenotypes. A few of the identified cytomegalovirus-associated TCR beta chains were confirmed in vitro to be specific for cytomegalovirus antigens. Most TCR sequences were observed very rarely across donors, whereas some public TCRs were present in many individuals.

To prepare the library, the immunoSEQ multiplex PCR assay was applied. As for the authors' bioinformatics: A statistical classification framework was built for diagnosing cytomegalovirus status from the catalog of TCR beta chain sequences. TCRdb provides this immuneACCESS table in a form limited to in-frame rearrangements. Some clones are lacking; in checked studies, under half of them reflect an unresolved V gene, and why the rest are absent is not known. V and J calls and clone size are those listed in that table; D and trimming were worked out from the DNA. Across this sample there are under 300,000 clones, with nearly 90% seen only once. More than 0.35% of the sample is in the top ten clones. As for this clone: This clone's antigen is unknown. No much larger clonotype is one base removed from it; base qualities were not supplied.

Reading the germline V gene (reference sequence) gives CDR1 GTSNPN and CDR2 SVGIG. V was cut back by 0 bases and J by 5 bases, leaving a gap of 4 bases between them. The CDR3, cysteine through phenylalanine, is 11 amino acids long. The kept DNA is CDR3 alone, 33 bases in frame from the first base. The donors belonged to the validation cohort of about 120 subjects, which was separate from the approximately 610-subject first cohort. Recombination joined TRBV30 with TRBJ2-5; no D gene is confidently identified. Sequenced material: PBMCs. This clonotype was sampled from a woman younger than 35 in good health and CMV-seronegative. The CDR3 protein is CAWSVQETQYF. Here is the DNA: TGTGCCTGGAGTGTACAGGAGACCCAGTACTTC.